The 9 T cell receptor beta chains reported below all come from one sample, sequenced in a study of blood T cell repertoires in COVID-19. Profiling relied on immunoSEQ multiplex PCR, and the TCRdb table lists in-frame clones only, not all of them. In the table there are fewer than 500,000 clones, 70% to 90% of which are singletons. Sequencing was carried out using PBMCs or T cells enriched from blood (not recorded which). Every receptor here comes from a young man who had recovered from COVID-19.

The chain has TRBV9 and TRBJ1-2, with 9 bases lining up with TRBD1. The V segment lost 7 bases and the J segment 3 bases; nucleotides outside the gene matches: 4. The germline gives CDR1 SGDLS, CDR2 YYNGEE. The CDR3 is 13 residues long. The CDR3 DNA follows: TGTGCCAGCGGAAGACAGGGGGACTATGGCTACACCTTC. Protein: CASGRQGDYGYTF.

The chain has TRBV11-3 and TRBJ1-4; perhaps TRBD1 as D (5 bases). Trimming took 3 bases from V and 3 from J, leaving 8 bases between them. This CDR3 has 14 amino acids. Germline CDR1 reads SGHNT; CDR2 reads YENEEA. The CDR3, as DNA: TGTGCCAGCAGCTTGACAGTCGCTAATGAAAAACTGTTTTTT. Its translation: CASSLTVANEKLFF.

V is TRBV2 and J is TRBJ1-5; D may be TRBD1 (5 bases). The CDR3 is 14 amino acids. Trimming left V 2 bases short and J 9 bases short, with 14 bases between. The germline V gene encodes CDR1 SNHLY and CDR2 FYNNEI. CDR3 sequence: CASSEIGAIMPQHF. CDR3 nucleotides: TGTGCCAGCAGTGAAATTGGGGCAATCATGCCCCAGCATTTT.

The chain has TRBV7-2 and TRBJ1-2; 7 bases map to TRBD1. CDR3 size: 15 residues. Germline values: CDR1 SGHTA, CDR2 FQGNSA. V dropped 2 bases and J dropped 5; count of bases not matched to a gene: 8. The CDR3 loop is CASSLNKGGLYGYTF. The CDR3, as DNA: TGTGCCAGCAGCTTAAACAAAGGGGGCCTGTATGGCTACACCTTC.

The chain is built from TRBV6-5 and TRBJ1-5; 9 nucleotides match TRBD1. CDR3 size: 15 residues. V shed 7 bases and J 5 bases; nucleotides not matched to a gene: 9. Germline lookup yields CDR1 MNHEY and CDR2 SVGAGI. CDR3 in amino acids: CASNHLTGGHQPQHF. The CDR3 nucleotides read TGTGCCAGCAACCACTTGACAGGGGGTCATCAGCCCCAGCATTTT.

CDR3: CAWGLGTGDYNEQFF. DNA of the CDR3: TGTGCCTGGGGACTCGGGACGGGGGATTACAATGAGCAGTTCTTC. V is TRBV30 and J is TRBJ2-1, with D maybe TRBD2 (6 bases). This CDR3 is built from 15 residues. Germline CDR1 GTSNPN, CDR2 SVGIG (reference sequence). Trimming took off 5 bases at V and 4 bases at J, with 18 bases between the two ends.

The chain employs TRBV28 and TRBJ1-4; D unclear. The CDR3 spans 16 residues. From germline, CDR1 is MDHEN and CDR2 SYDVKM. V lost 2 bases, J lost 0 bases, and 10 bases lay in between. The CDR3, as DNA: TGTGCCAGCAGTTTAGTGGGCGCTGCAACTAATGAAAAACTGTTTTTT. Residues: CASSLVGAATNEKLFF.

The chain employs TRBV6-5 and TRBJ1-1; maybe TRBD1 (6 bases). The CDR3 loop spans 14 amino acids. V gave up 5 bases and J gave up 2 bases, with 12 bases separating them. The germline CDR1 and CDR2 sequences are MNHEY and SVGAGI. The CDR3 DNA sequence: TGTGCCAGCAGTCCACAAGGGGGAAACACTGAAGCTTTCTTT. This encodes CASSPQGGNTEAFF.

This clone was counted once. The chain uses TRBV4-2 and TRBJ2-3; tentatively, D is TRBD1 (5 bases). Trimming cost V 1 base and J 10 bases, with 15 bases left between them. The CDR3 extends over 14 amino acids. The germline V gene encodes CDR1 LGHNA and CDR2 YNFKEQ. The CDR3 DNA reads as TGTGCCAGCAGCCAAGTACAGGACGTGGCGGCGCAGTATTTT. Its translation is CASSQVQDVAAQYF.